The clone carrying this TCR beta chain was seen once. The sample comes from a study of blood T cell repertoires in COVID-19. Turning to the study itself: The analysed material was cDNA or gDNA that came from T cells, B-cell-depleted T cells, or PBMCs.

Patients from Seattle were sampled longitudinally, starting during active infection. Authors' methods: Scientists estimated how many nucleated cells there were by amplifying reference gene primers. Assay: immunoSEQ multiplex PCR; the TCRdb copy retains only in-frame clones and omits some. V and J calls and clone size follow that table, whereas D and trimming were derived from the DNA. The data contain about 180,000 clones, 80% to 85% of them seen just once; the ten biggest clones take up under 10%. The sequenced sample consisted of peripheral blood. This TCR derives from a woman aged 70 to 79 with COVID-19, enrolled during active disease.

In nucleotides, the CDR3 is TGTGCCAGCAGCCTACTAGCGGTCCAAGAGACCCAGTACTTC. Translated, it gives CASSLLAVQETQYF. V gene TRBV3-1 (or the pseudogene TRBV3-2) combines with J gene TRBJ2-5; 8 nucleotides line up with TRBD2. The CDR3 extends over 14 amino acids. The ends lost 4 bases at V and 1 base at J; junction bases unmatched: 2. The germline gives CDR1 LGHDT, CDR2 YNNKEL (reference sequence).